Below, one T cell receptor beta chain is given with its context. This clone has just one count. Its cognate antigen has yet to be identified. Base qualities were left out, and no much larger clone turns up one base away. Patients with autoimmune disease history or receiving systemic immunosuppression were excluded from the trial. In every dose cohort, peripheral blood was drawn for TCR sequencing at baseline, cycle 4 day 1, and cycle 7 day 1. Samples were obtained from an open-label, multicenter, first-in-human phase I dose-escalation trial of ivuxolimab. The trial enrolled adults with locally advanced or metastatic head and neck squamous cell, hepatocellular, melanoma or renal cell carcinoma. CD4+ and CD8+ T cells were sorted separately from peripheral blood before TCR sequencing. The sample comes from a study of OX40 agonist ivuxolimab in advanced cancers. Notes on the research overall: The costimulatory receptor OX40 (CD134) was targeted by ivuxolimab, a fully human IgG2 agonistic monoclonal antibody. Intravenous ivuxolimab was administered to patients every 2 weeks at six dose levels: 0.01, 0.1, 0.3, 1.5, 3 and 10 mg/kg. Of the approximately 54 patients in dose escalation, 19 had hepatocellular carcinoma, roughly 15 had melanoma, 9 had renal cell carcinoma and 9 had head and neck cancer. In the dose-escalation cohort, 82.7% of patients were male, and the mean age was around 60 years, with a range of roughly 20 to 79. Patients were allowed to have had prior anti-PD-1, anti-PD-L1 or anti-CTLA-4 therapy, and 40% of the dose-escalation patients had previously received checkpoint inhibitors. Partial responses occurred in three dose-escalation patients: two with cutaneous melanoma and one with hepatocellular carcinoma. The point of sequencing TCRbeta in the periphery was to test whether ivuxolimab changed TCR sequence diversity and drove clonal T-cell expansion. The paper covers the monotherapy dose-escalation part of the phase I ivuxolimab trial, which included N of about 51 patients.

Sequences KGHSH (CDR1) and LQKENI (CDR2) are obtained from the germline V gene. From its cysteine to its phenylalanine, the CDR3 spans 18 amino acids. Only the CDR3 part of the read is kept: 54 bases, read in frame from the first base. Relative to germline, V is missing 4 bases and J is missing 6 bases, with 16 bases of the junction outside any gene match. What the research found in general, with its limitations: Which antigens the clonally expanded peripheral T cells were specific for was not determined. In partial responders in the 0.1-3.0 mg/kg groups, normalized peripheral clonal expansion was found to be among the lowest, especially among CD8+ T cells. At doses of 0.1 to 3.0 mg/kg, clonal expansion of both CD4+ and CD8+ blood T cells was observed from baseline to week 6. After ivuxolimab, CD8+ T cells had more expanded clones than CD4+ T cells on average. Low levels of normalized T-cell clonal expansion were also shown by some nonresponding patients.

To sequence the TCRbeta CDR3 region, genomic DNA was isolated from the sorted cells. The immunoSEQ Assay was used to sequence the TCRbeta CDR3 regions. The immuneACCESS repertoire file appears here via TCRdb, limited to in-frame rearrangements. These files lack a portion of the clones; in checked studies, under half of the deficit traces to unresolved V genes, and the cause of the others is not known. Present in this sample are almost 85,000 clones, over 85% of which were seen just once. The ten biggest clones cover roughly 11% of the sample. Specimen: CD4+ or CD8+ T cells sorted from blood, collected in a trial of the OX40 agonist ivuxolimab. This clonotype originated in an adult with an advanced solid tumor such as melanoma, head and neck, liver or kidney cancer. The V gene is TRBV18 and the J gene is TRBJ2-3, and TRBD2 aligns with 10 junction nucleotides. The nucleotides read TGTGCCAGCTCACTCCGGAGGGCTAGCGGGGGTTCTTCGGATACGCAGTATTTT. Its translation reads: CASSLRRASGGSSDTQYF.